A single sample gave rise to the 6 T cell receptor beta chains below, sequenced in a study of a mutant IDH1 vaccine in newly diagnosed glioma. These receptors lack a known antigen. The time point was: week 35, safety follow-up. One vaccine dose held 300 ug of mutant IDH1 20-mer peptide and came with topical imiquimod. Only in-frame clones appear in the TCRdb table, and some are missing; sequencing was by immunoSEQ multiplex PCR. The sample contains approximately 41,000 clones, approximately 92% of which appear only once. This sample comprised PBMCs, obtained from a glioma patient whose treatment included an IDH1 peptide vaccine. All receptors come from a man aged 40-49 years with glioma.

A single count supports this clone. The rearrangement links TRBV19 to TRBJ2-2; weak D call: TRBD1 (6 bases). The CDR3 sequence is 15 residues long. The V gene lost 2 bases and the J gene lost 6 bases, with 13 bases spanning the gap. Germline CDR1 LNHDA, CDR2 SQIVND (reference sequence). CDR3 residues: CASSITQGRAGELFF. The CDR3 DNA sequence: TGTGCCAGTAGTATAACACAGGGAAGGGCCGGGGAGCTGTTTTTT.

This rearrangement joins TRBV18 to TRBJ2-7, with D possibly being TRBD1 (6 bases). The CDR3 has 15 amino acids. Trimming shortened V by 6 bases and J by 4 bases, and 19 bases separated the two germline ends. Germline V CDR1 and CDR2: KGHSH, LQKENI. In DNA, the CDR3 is TGTGCCAGCTCCGCGGCGGCTGGGGGCGAATACGAGCAGTACTTC. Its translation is CASSAAAGGEYEQYF. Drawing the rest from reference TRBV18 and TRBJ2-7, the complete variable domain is NAGVMQNPRHLVRRRGQEARLRCSPMKGHSHVYWYRQLPEEGLKFMVYLQKENIIDESGMPKERFSAEFPKEGPSILRIQQVVRGDSAAYFCASSAAAGGEYEQYFGPGTRLTVT.

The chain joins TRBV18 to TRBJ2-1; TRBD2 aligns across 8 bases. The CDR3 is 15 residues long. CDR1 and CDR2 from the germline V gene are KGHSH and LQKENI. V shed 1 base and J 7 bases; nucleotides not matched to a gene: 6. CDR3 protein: CASSPRGSSGNEQFF. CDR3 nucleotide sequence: TGTGCCAGCTCACCACGGGGCTCTAGCGGGAATGAGCAGTTCTTC.

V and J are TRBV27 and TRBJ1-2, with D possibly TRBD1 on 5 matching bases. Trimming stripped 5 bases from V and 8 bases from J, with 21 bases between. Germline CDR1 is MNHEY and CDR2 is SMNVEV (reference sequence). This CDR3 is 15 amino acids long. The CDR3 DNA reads TGTGCCAGCAGTCCCTCGGGGAGGGGCCGCTCCGGCTACACCTTC. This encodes CASSPSGRGRSGYTF.

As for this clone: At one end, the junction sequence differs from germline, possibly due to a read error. CDR3 amino acids: CASSLEGADTQYF. The CDR3 DNA follows: TGTGCTAGCAGCTTAGAGGGGGCAGATACGCAGTATTTT. The chain employs TRBV7-7 and TRBJ2-3; a possible D gene is TRBD1 (6 bases). This CDR3 region has 13 residues. Germline loops: CDR1 SSHAT, CDR2 FNYEAQ (reference sequence).

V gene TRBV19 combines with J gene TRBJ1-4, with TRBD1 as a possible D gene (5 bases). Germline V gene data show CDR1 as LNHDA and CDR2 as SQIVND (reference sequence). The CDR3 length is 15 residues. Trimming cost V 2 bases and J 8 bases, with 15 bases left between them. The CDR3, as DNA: TGTGCCAGTAGTATAACTAAAGGGGCAGGCGAAAAACTGTTTTTT. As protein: CASSITKGAGEKLFF. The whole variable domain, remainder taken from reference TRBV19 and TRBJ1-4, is DGGITQSPKYLFRKEGQNVTLSCEQNLNHDAMYWYRQDPGQGLRLIYYSQIVNDFQKGDIAEGYSVSREKKESFPLTVTSAQKNPTAFYLCASSITKGAGEKLFFGSGTQLSVL.